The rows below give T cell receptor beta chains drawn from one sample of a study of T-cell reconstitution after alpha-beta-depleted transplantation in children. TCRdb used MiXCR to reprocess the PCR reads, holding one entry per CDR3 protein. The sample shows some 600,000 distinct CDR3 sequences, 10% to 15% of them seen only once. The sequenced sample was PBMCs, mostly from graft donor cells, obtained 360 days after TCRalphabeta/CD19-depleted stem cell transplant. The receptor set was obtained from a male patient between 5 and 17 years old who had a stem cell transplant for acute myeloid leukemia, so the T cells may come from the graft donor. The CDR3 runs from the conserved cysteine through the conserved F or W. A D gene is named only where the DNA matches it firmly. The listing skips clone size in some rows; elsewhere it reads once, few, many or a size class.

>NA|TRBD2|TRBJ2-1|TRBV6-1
CASRETSGRANEQFF
TGTGCCAGCAGGGAGACTAGCGGGAGGGCCAATGAGCAGTTCTTC
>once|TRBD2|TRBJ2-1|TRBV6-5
CASSYPGLAGINEQFF
TGTGCCAGCAGTTACCCGGGACTAGCGGGAATCAATGAGCAGTTCTTC
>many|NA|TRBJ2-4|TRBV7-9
CASSPTSSSDIQYF
TGTGCCAGCAGCCCTACTAGCAGTAGTGACATTCAGTACTTC
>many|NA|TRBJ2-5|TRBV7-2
CASSLDYRTQETQYF
TGTGCCAGCAGCCTGGACTATCGTACCCAAGAGACCCAGTACTTC
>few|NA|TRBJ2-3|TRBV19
CASSMAGDTQYF
TGTGCCAGTAGTATGGCAGGGGATACGCAGTATTTT
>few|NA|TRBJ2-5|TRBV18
CASSPPVYQETQYF
TGTGCCAGCTCACCACCGGTGTACCAAGAGACCCAGTACTTC
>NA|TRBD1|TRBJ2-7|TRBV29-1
CSVGTGGVYEQYF
TGCAGCGTCGGGACAGGGGGCGTCTACGAGCAGTACTTC
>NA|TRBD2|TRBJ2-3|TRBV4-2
CASSQYRKERESPDTQYF
TGTGCCAGCAGCCAATACCGAAAGGAGCGGGAGTCCCCAGATACGCAGTATTTT
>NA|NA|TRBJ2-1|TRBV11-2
CASSSGPYYNEQFF
TGTGCCAGCAGCTCAGGACCGTATTACAATGAGCAGTTCTTC
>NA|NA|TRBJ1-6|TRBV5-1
CASSLEARYNSPLHF
TGCGCCAGCAGCTTAGAGGCCCGATATAATTCACCCCTCCACTTT
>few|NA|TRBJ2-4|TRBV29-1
CSVGPFLKGPQNIQYF
TGCAGCGTTGGGCCCTTTTTAAAGGGACCCCAAAACATTCAGTACTTC
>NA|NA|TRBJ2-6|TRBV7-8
CASSLIPSMAGANVLTF
TGTGCCAGCAGCTTAATCCCCTCAATGGCTGGGGCCAACGTCCTGACTTTC
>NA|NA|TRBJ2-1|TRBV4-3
CASSQGALAPHNEQFF
TGCGCCAGCAGCCAGGGGGCTCTAGCGCCTCACAATGAGCAGTTCTTC
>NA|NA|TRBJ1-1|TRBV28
CASSLGPGGTEAFF
TGTGCCAGCAGTTTGGGTCCTGGGGGCACTGAAGCTTTCTTT
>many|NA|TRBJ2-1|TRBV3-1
CASSHSSFGADISYNEQFF
TGTGCCAGCAGCCACTCTTCCTTCGGAGCGGATATTTCCTACAATGAGCAGTTCTTC
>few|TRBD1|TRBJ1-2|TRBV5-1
CASSLQGVDYGYTF
TGCGCCAGCAGCTTACAGGGGGTGGACTATGGCTACACCTTC
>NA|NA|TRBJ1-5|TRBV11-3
CASSSPLGHRFGANQPQHF
TGTGCCAGCAGCTCCCCGCTGGGACACAGGTTTGGGGCCAATCAGCCCCAGCATTTT
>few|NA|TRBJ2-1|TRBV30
CAWRETGNEQFF
TGTGCCTGGAGGGAAACAGGGAATGAGCAGTTCTTC
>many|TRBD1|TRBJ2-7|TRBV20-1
CSASTGTDFYEQYF
TGCAGTGCTTCTACCGGGACAGACTTCTACGAGCAGTACTTC
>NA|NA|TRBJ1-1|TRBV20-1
CSARGVPLNTEAFF
TGCAGTGCTAGAGGCGTACCCTTGAACACTGAAGCTTTCTTT
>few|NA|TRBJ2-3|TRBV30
CAWSVAEYSTDTQYF
TGTGCCTGGAGTGTAGCGGAGTATAGCACAGATACGCAGTATTTT
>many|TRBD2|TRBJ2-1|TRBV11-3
CASSAGVAGDHEQFF
TGTGCCAGCAGCGCCGGGGTAGCGGGAGACCATGAGCAGTTCTTC
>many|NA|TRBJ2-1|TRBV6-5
CASSYVGGLGYNEQFF
TGTGCCAGCAGTTACGTGGGCGGACTTGGCTACAATGAGCAGTTCTTC
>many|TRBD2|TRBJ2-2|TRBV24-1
CATSDSERERTGELFF
TGTGCCACCAGTGATTCCGAGCGGGAGAGAACCGGGGAGCTGTTTTTT
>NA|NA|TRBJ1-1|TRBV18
CASSPGDKNTEAFF
TGTGCCAGCTCACCAGGGGATAAGAACACTGAAGCTTTCTTT
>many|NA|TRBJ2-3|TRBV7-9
CASSSGPSVSTDTQYF
TGTGCCAGCAGCTCTGGACCGTCAGTGAGCACAGATACGCAGTATTTT
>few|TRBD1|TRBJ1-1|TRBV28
CASSLWGQGVTEAFF
TGTGCCAGCAGTTTATGGGGGCAGGGGGTCACTGAAGCTTTCTTT
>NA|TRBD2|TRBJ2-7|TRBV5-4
CASSLAGGRSAEQYF
TGTGCCAGCAGCTTGGCGGGCGGGAGAAGTGCCGAGCAGTACTTC
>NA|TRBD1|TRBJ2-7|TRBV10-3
CAIRRTGGDAEQYF
TGTGCCATCAGAAGGACAGGGGGCGATGCCGAGCAGTACTTC
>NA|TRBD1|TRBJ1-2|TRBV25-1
CASSEGGQGAGYGYTF
TGTGCCAGCAGTGAGGGCGGACAGGGGGCTGGGTATGGCTACACCTTC
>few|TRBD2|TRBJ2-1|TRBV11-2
CASSLGGLAGGSSYNEQFF
TGTGCCAGCAGCTTAGGGGGACTAGCGGGAGGGAGTTCTTACAATGAGCAGTTCTTC
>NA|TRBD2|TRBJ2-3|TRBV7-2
CATMRAGGPPMDTQYF
TGTGCCACCATGAGGGCGGGAGGGCCCCCTATGGATACGCAGTATTTT
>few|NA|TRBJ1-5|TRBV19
CASSRVNQPQHF
TGTGCCAGTAGTAGGGTAAATCAGCCCCAGCATTTT
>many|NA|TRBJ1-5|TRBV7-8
CASSLEAVNQPQHF
TGTGCCAGCAGCTTAGAGGCAGTTAATCAGCCCCAGCATTTT
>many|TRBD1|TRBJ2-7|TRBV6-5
CASSYSLRQGYEQYF
TGTGCCAGCAGTTACAGTTTACGACAGGGCTACGAGCAGTACTTC
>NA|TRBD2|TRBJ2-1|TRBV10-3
CAISESKGPAGYNEQFF
TGTGCCATCAGTGAGTCGAAGGGGCCAGCGGGGTACAATGAGCAGTTCTTC
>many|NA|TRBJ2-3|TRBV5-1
CASSSRVGGTDTQYF
TGCGCCAGCAGCTCCAGGGTTGGAGGCACAGATACGCAGTATTTT
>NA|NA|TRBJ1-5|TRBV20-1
CSAQQDSNQPQHF
TGCAGTGCTCAGCAAGATAGCAATCAGCCCCAGCATTTT
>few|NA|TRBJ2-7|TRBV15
CATSLSSYEQYF
TGTGCCACCAGCCTAAGCTCCTACGAGCAGTACTTC
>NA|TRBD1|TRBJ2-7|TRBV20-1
CSARDQGTGVGEQYF
TGCAGTGCTAGAGATCAAGGGACAGGGGTGGGCGAGCAGTACTTC
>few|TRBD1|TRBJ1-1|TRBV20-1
CSARDLWTGQAFF
TGCAGTGCTAGAGATCTTTGGACAGGCCAAGCTTTCTTT
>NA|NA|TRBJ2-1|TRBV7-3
CASSLRWGNEQFF
TGTGCCAGCAGCTTAAGGTGGGGAAATGAGCAGTTCTTC
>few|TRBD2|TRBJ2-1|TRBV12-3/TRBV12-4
CASTLWQGGYNEQFF
TGTGCCAGCACCCTTTGGCAGGGAGGGTACAATGAGCAGTTCTTC
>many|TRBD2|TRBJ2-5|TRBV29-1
CSVEMGLAGRGETQYF
TGCAGCGTCGAGATGGGACTAGCGGGCCGAGGCGAGACCCAGTACTTC
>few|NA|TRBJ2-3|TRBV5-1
CASIKETDGTDTQYF
TGCGCCAGCATAAAGGAGACGGATGGCACAGATACGCAGTATTTT
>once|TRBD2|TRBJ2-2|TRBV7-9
CASSFHPSGRNTGELFF
TGTGCCAGCAGCTTTCATCCTAGCGGTCGGAACACCGGGGAGCTGTTTTTT
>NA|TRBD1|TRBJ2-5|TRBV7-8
CASSPRTGAETQYF
TGTGCCAGCAGCCCCAGGACAGGGGCAGAGACCCAGTACTTC
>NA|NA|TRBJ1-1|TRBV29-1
CSVNPRTWNTEAFF
TGCAGCGTCAACCCTCGGACATGGAACACTGAAGCTTTCTTT
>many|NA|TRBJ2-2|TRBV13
CASSLFDRTGELFF
TGTGCCAGCAGCCTCTTCGACCGCACCGGGGAGCTGTTTTTT
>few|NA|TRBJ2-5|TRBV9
CASSVRPEGDQETQYF
TGTGCCAGCAGCGTAAGGCCGGAAGGGGACCAAGAGACCCAGTACTTC